A selection of T cell receptor beta chains follows, all from one sample in a study of cytomegalovirus exposure and HLA in healthy donors. Sequenced by immunoSEQ multiplex PCR; TCRdb stores in-frame clones only, minus some. This sample carries 130,000 to 150,000 clones, with around 1.5% going to the ten biggest clones. Sequencing was performed on PBMCs. These TCRs come from a woman aged 45-65 years in good health and CMV-seronegative. Each CDR3 is given with its conserved first and last residue. A D gene is named only where the DNA matches it firmly.

16,TRBV7-9,TRBD2,CASSPRLAGAYNEQFF
15,TRBV7-6,TRBD2,CASSISGRAGETQYF
12,TRBV29-1,NA,CSVIMYQETQYF
14,TRBV29-1,TRBD2,CSVEGLAGSYEQYF
15,TRBV5-1,NA,CASSLATGSNQPQHF
15,TRBV18,NA,CASSQVAPPVETQYF
17,TRBV10-3,TRBD1,CAISEGTGQGIGETQYF
15,TRBV18,NA,CASSRGAGSLEEQYF
14,TRBV18,NA,CASSQGQGGETQYF
15,TRBV9,NA,CASSAGLGRRYGYTF
13,TRBV5-1,NA,CASGYGGRETQYF
13,TRBV6-5,TRBD2,CASSRLAGNEQFF
14,TRBV11-2,NA,CASSLPTQAYGQYF
14,TRBV7-9,TRBD1,CASSSGTGEDTQYF
15,TRBV9,TRBD2,CASSGLAGGGETQYF
12,TRBV9,NA,CASGHSSTEAFF
14,TRBV13,NA,CASSQPLQGWEQYF
12,TRBV7-9,NA,CASSLATYEQYF
14,TRBV6-1,TRBD1,CASRWTGEAGEQYF
16,TRBV7-9,TRBD2,CASSYPGSSGRWEQFF
15,TRBV7-9,NA,CASSLGQPGGEKLFF
13,TRBV30,NA,CAWSSEGNQPQHF
13,TRBV5-1,NA,CASSPDSNQPQHF
13,TRBV11-1,NA,CASSLSPIGELFF
16,TRBV6-1,TRBD1,CASSEATGEIGNTIYF
18,TRBV7-5,NA,CARSLSTFVLYCSYEQYF
15,TRBV5-1,TRBD2,CASSLASSGSSEQYF
15,TRBV9,NA,CASSVSGTSYNEQFF
16,TRBV28,TRBD1,CASSNPTGGSNQPQHF
13,TRBV14,NA,CASSQDLSGHPFF
14,TRBV29-1,TRBD1,CSVESGAGGYEQYF
13,TRBV29-1,NA,CSVEEVTTGTQYF
13,TRBV25-1,TRBD1,CASGPTGVTGYTF
15,TRBV27,NA,CASSNRAGSSYEQYF
13,TRBV19,TRBD2,CASSTSGPNEQYF
14,TRBV5-5,NA,CASSLGQSQETQYF
13,TRBV5-6,NA,CASSVQGWETQYF
13,TRBV6-4,NA,CASSGGDTGELFF
14,TRBV11-2,NA,CASSLGGHYYEQYF
15,TRBV2,NA,CASSEDEGAGNTIYF
18,TRBV18,TRBD1,CASSSGTGDGGAQETQYF
17,TRBV5-6,NA,CASSPMLKGTGVYEQYF
15,TRBV6-5,NA,CASSPKREAGNTIYF
15,TRBV27,TRBD2,CASSFGSGGADTQYF
14,TRBV11-2,TRBD1,CASSLTGEGNEQFF
12,TRBV7-8,NA,CASSLGAYEQYF
14,TRBV9,TRBD2,CASSASGRADTQYF
14,TRBV2,NA,CASSDQQYQETQYF
16,TRBV11-1,NA,CASSSLTDSGTDTQYF
14,TRBV4-1,TRBD1,CASSLGTVDYGYTF
16,TRBV30,TRBD1,CAWIRHRGNWNSPLHF
15,TRBV10-3,NA,CAISESAGWYDTQYF
12,TRBV10-3,TRBD1,CAITRTGRGYTF
15,TRBV6-6,TRBD1,CASSYDRGPGNTIYF